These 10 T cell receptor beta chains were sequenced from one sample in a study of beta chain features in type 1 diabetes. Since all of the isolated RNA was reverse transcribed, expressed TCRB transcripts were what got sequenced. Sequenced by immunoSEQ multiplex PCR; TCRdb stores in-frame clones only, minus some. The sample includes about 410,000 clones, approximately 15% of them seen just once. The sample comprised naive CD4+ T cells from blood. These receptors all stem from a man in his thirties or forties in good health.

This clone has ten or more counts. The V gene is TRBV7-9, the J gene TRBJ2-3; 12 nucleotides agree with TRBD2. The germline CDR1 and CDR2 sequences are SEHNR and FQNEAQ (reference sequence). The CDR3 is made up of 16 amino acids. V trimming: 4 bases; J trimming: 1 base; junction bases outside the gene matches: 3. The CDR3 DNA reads TGTGCCAGCAGCTCGACTAGCGGGGGAGGCACAGATACGCAGTATTTT. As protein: CASSSTSGGGTDTQYF.

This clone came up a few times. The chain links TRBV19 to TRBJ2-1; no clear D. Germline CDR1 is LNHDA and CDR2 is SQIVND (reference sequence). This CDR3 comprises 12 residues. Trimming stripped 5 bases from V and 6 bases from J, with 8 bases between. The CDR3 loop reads CASSLRPNEQFF. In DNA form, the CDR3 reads TGTGCCAGTAGTCTTAGACCCAATGAGCAGTTCTTC. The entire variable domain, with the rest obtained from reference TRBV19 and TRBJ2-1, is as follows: DGGITQSPKYLFRKEGQNVTLSCEQNLNHDAMYWYRQDPGQGLRLIYYSQIVNDFQKGDIAEGYSVSREKKESFPLTVTSAQKNPTAFYLCASSLRPNEQFFGPGTRLTVL.

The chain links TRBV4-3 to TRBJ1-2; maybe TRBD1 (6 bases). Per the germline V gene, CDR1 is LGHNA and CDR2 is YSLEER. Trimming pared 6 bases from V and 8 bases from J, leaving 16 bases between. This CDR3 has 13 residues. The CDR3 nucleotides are TGCGCCAGCAGACCGCCGGGGGGCCCGGGCTACACCTTC. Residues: CASRPPGGPGYTF.

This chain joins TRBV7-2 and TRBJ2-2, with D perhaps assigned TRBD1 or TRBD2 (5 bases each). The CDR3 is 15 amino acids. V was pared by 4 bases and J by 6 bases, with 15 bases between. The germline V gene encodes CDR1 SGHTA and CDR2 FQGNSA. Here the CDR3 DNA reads TGTGCCAGCAGCTCAATGGGACCTTTGCCCGGGGAGCTGTTTTTT. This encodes CASSSMGPLPGELFF.

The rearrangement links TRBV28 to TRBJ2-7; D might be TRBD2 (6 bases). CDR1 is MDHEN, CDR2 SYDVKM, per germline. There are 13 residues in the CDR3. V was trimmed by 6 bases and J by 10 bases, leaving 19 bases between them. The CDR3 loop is CASRSRDSDVQYV. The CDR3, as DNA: TGTGCCAGCAGGAGCCGGGACTCTGATGTTCAGTACGTC.

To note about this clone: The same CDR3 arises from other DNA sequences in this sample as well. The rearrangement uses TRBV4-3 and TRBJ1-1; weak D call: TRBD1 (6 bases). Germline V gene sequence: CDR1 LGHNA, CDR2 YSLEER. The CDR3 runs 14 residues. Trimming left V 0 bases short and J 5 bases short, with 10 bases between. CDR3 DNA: TGCGCCAGCAGCCAAGATCAGGGGTTAACTGAAGCTTTCTTT. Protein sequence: CASSQDQGLTEAFF.

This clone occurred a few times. The CDR3 spells CASRHLAGGDETQYF. The CDR3 region has the DNA TGTGCCAGCAGACATTTGGCAGGGGGCGATGAGACCCAGTACTTC. The chain combines TRBV6-6 with TRBJ2-5, with TRBD1 matching 8 bases. J lost 5 bases, V lost 6 bases, and 11 bases had no gene match. The germline V gene encodes CDR1 MNHNY and CDR2 SVGAGI (reference sequence). The CDR3 has 15 amino acids.

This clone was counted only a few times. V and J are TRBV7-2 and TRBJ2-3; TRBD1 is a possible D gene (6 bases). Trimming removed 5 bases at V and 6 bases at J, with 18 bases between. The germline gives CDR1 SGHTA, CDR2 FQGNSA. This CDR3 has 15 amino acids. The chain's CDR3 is CASSPGGTTRDTQYF. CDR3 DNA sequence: TGTGCCAGCAGCCCGGGTGGGACAACCCGGGATACGCAGTATTTT.

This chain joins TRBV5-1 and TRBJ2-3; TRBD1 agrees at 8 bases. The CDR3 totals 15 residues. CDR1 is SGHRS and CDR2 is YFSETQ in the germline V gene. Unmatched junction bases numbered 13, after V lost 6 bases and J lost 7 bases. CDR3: CASNFRGQEGNTQYF. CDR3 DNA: TGCGCCAGCAACTTTAGGGGACAGGAGGGAAATACGCAGTATTTT.

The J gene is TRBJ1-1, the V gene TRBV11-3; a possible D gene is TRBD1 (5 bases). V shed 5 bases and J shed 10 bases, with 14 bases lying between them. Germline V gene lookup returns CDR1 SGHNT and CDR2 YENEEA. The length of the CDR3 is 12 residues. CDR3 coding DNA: TGTGCCAGCAGCACAGGAACGGTTGTAGCTTTCTTT. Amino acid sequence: CASSTGTVVAFF.